One T cell receptor beta chain is described in this entry. Antigen unknown. These data belong to a study of cytomegalovirus exposure and HLA in healthy donors. Study in general: The Caucasian-associated ancestry cluster held 65% to 90% of roughly 400 genotyped donors. Study results and caveats: CMV serostatus alone was available as immune exposure information.

PCR amplification relied on 60 Vbeta primers (plus 13 Jbeta primers). Here immunoSEQ multiplex PCR was the method, and the copy in TCRdb shows in-frame clones only, minus some. The data contain around 150,000 clones, 77% of them singletons. This clonotype was sampled from a woman in her thirties or forties in good health and CMV-seronegative. Sequencing was carried out using PBMCs.

The DNA for the CDR3 is TGTGCCAGCAGTAGCGGGGGGAATGAGCAGTTCTTC. This codes for CASSSGGNEQFF. V usage is TRBV7-3 and J usage is TRBJ2-1, with 10 positions matching TRBD2. In germline, CDR1 is SGHTA, CDR2 FQGTGA. The CDR3 totals 12 residues. V lost 6 bases to trimming and J lost 7 bases; unmatched junction nucleotides: 0.